One sample yielded the 9 T cell receptor beta chains listed below, sequenced in a study of blood T cell repertoires in COVID-19. The method was immunoSEQ multiplex PCR; TCRdb's version includes in-frame clones alone and lacks a portion of them. The sample gives 200,000 or so clones, over 75% of which show up once; 3% to 3.5% is in the top ten. The specimen was peripheral blood. The receptors stem from a man aged 55 to 70 with acute or convalescent COVID-19.

The chain has TRBV5-5 and TRBJ2-7, with TRBD2 as a possible D gene (5 bases). CDR1 and CDR2 (germline): SGHKS, YYEKEE (reference sequence). V was shortened by 0 bases and J by 0 bases, with 10 bases between the two germline ends. The CDR3 has 15 residues. CDR3 residues: CASSLEEGSSYEQYF. CDR3 in DNA: TGTGCCAGCAGCTTGGAAGAGGGCAGCTCCTACGAGCAGTACTTC.

The gene calls are TRBV28 and TRBJ1-4; D may be TRBD1 (5 bases). V dropped 4 bases and J dropped 7 bases, with 13 bases sitting between them. This CDR3 has 14 residues. In germline, CDR1 is MDHEN, CDR2 SYDVKM. Written as DNA, the CDR3 is TGTGCCAGCAGTTACGGGACTGAGATTGAAAAACTGTTTTTT. Protein product: CASSYGTEIEKLFF.

This clone was seen only once. V usage is TRBV2 and J usage is TRBJ2-2, with 7 bases lining up with TRBD1. Germline V gene sequence: CDR1 SNHLY, CDR2 FYNNEI. V lost 9 bases, J lost 5 bases, and 12 bases stayed unmatched. The CDR3 length is 15 residues. CDR3: CASGKGQIITGELFF. The CDR3 DNA follows: TGTGCCAGTGGGAAGGGACAGATCATTACCGGGGAGCTGTTTTTT.

In regard to this clone: A read error may produce the germline difference seen at one junction end. The rearrangement joins TRBV6-6 to TRBJ2-7; 15 nucleotides agree with TRBD2. Per germline, CDR1 MNHNY and CDR2 SVGAGI (reference sequence). CDR3 length equals 18 residues. The CDR3 DNA is TGTGCCAGCAGTCCCCCCTCGGGACTAGCGGGAGGCCCCTACGAGCAATACTTC. Residues: CASSPPSGLAGGPYEQYF.

J is TRBJ2-4 and V is TRBV5-4; 8 bases align to TRBD2. This CDR3 spans 16 amino acids. Trimming removed 3 bases from V and 3 bases from J; junction bases left unmatched: 8. Per the germline V gene, CDR1 is SGHNT and CDR2 is YYREEE (reference sequence). CDR3 sequence reads: CASSSQRELVKNIQYF. The DNA of the CDR3 is TGTGCCAGCAGCTCCCAGCGGGAGTTGGTCAAAAACATTCAGTACTTC.

The V gene is TRBV7-2, the J gene TRBJ1-1, with TRBD1 identical over 9 bases. CDR1 SGHTA and CDR2 FQGNSA come from the germline V gene. The CDR3 length is 13 residues. After removal of 8 bases from V and 2 bases from J, the junction contained 3 bases not matched to a gene. DNA of the CDR3: TGTGCCAGCCGGGGACAGGGAAACACTGAAGCTTTCTTT. Protein sequence: CASRGQGNTEAFF. Looking up the rest from reference TRBV7-2 and TRBJ1-1 gives the full variable domain: GAGVSQSPSNKVTEKGKDVELRCDPISGHTALYWYRQSLGQGLEFLIYFQGNSAPDKSGLPSDRFSAERTGGSVSTLTIQRTQQEDSAVYLCASRGQGNTEAFFGQGTRLTVV.

V is TRBV27 and J is TRBJ1-1, with D hard to call. Trimming removed 4 bases at V and 4 bases at J, with 13 bases between. Germline V gene lookup returns CDR1 MNHEY and CDR2 SMNVEV (reference sequence). This CDR3 spans 14 amino acids. Here the CDR3 reads CASSSSDLLTEAFF. The CDR3 region has the DNA TGTGCCAGCAGTTCGAGCGACCTACTCACTGAAGCTTTCTTT.

This chain connects TRBV5-1 to TRBJ2-2; TRBD1 matches at 7 bases. The germline CDR1 and CDR2 sequences are SGHRS and YFSETQ. V gave up 1 base and J gave up 7 bases; unmatched junction bases: 7. This CDR3 region has 15 residues. CDR3 residues: CASSLRSDRVGELFF. DNA for the CDR3: TGCGCCAGCAGCTTGCGCTCCGACAGGGTCGGGGAGCTGTTTTTT. The complete variable domain, with remaining parts taken from reference TRBV5-1 and TRBJ2-2, reads KAGVTQTPRYLIKTRGQQVTLSCSPISGHRSVSWYQQTPGQGLQFLFEYFSETQRNKGNFPGRFSGRQFSNSRSEMNVSTLELGDSALYLCASSLRSDRVGELFFGEGSRLTVL.

In regard to this clone: The germline gene is not matched at one end of the junction; a read error may be the cause. The chain links TRBV24-1 to TRBJ2-1; no clear D gene. Per germline, CDR1 KGHDR and CDR2 SFDVKD. The CDR3 totals 8 residues. The CDR3 protein is CATSVGIF. For the CDR3, the DNA is TGTGCCACCAGTGTTGGCATCTTC.